This note documents a single T cell receptor (beta chain) sequence. As handled by the study authors: Estimated nucleated cell counts came from reference gene primer amplification. Generated by immunoSEQ multiplex PCR, the TCRdb table keeps only in-frame clones and is missing some. The V and J calls and clone size come from that table; D and trimming were worked out from the DNA. The data hold under 200,000 clones, with approximately 91% observed a single time. Trimming cost V 5 bases and J 8 bases; bases outside gene matches: 4. Germline V gene data show CDR1 as LGHDT and CDR2 as YNNKEL (reference sequence). This CDR3 has 14 amino acids. This sample is drawn from a study of blood T cell repertoires in COVID-19.

The clonotype comes from a woman between 18 and 30 years old who had recovered from COVID-19. The chain is built from TRBV3-1 (or the pseudogene TRBV3-2) and TRBJ1-4; 11 positions match TRBD1. Source material: PBMCs or T cells enriched from blood (not recorded which). The CDR3 is CASSAGTGGEKLFF. DNA of the CDR3: TGTGCCAGCAGCGCCGGGACAGGGGGAGAAAAACTGTTTTTT.